This entry concerns a single TCR beta chain. The sample is drawn from a study of cytomegalovirus exposure and HLA in healthy donors. Overall study context: Researchers found that about four fifths of almost 400 genotyped donors fell within the Caucasian-associated ancestry cluster.

With 60 Vbeta and 13 Jbeta primers, the PCR was carried out. Sequencing used immunoSEQ multiplex PCR; TCRdb keeps in-frame clones, though not all of them. The sample lists about 140,000 clones; about 76% were seen once. The CDR3 has 12 amino acids. The V and J ends lost 8 bases and 0 bases respectively, with 8 bases between them. Germline V gives CDR1 MDHEN, CDR2 SYDVKM. What was sequenced was PBMCs. The chain uses TRBV28 and TRBJ2-7; D gene uncertain. This TCR derives from a female donor in good health and CMV-seronegative. This chain's CDR3 is CASHSSSYEQYF. DNA for the CDR3: TGTGCCAGCCACAGCTCCTCCTACGAGCAGTACTTC. The full variable domain, completed using reference TRBV28 and TRBJ2-7, is DVKVTQSSRYLVKRTGEKVFLECVQDMDHENMFWYRQDPGLGLRLIYFSYDVKMKEKGDIPEGYSVSREKKERFSLILESASTNQTSMYLCASHSSSYEQYFGPGTRLTVT.